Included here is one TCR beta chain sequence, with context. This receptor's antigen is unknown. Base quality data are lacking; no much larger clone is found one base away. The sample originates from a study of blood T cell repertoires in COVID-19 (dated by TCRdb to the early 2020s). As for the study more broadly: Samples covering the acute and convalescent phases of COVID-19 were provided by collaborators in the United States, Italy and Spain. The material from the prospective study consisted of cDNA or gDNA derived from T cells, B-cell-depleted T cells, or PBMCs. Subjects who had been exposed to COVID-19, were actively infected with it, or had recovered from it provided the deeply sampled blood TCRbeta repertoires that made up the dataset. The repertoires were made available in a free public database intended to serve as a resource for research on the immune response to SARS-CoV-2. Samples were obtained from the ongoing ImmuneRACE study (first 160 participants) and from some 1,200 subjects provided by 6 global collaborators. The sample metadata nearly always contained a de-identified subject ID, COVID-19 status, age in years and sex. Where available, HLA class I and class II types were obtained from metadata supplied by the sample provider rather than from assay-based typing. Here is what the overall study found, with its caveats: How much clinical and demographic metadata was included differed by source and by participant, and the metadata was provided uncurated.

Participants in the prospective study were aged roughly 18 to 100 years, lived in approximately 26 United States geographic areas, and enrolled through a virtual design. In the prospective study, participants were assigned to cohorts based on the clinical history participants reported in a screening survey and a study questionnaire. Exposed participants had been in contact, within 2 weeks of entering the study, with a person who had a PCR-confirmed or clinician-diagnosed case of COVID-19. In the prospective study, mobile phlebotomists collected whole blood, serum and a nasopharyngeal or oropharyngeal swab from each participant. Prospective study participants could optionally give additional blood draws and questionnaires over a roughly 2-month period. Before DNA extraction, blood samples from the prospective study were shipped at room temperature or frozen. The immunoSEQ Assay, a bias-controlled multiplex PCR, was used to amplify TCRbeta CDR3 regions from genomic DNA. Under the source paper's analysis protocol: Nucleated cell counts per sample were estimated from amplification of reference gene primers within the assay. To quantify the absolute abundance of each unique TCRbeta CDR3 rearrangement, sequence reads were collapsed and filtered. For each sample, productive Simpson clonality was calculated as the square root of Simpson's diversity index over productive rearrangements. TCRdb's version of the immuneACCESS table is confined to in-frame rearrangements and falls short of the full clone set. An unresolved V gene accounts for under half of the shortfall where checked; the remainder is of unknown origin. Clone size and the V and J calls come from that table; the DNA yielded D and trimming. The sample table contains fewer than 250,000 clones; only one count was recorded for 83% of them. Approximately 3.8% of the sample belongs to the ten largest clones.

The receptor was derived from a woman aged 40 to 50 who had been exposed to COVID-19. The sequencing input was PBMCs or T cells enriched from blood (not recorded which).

The nucleotide sequence is TGTGCCAGCAGCCAAGCCGGGACTCTAAACGAGCAGTACTTC. It translates as CASSQAGTLNEQYF. The rearrangement combines TRBV3-1 (or the pseudogene TRBV3-2) with TRBJ2-7, with TRBD2 as a weak D call on 6 bases. The CDR3 sequence holds 14 residues, the cysteine and phenylalanine included. Only the CDR3 DNA is retained, 42 bases long and in frame from the first base. V sheds 1 base and J sheds 5 bases, leaving 12 bases between their ends. CDR1 and CDR2, per the germline V gene (reference sequence), are LGHDT and YNNKEL.